Following are 21 T cell receptor beta chains from one sample sequenced in a study of OX40 agonist ivuxolimab in advanced cancers. Sequencing used immunoSEQ multiplex PCR; TCRdb keeps in-frame clones, though not all of them. Here the sample spans tens of thousands of clones, around 87% being singletons. The sequencing here drew on CD4+ or CD8+ T cells sorted from blood, taken in a trial of the OX40 agonist ivuxolimab. Source of these receptors: an adult with an advanced solid tumor such as melanoma, head and neck, liver or kidney cancer.

The rearrangement joins TRBV7-2 to TRBJ2-3, with no clear D. The CDR3 loop spans 14 amino acids. Germline V lookup: CDR1 SGHTA, CDR2 FQGNSA. V gave up 2 bases and J gave up 6 bases, with 12 bases separating them. Here the CDR3 DNA reads TGTGCCAGCAGCTTATCAGTGGGCCATGATACGCAGTATTTT. Translation gives CASSLSVGHDTQYF.

This chain joins TRBV19 and TRBJ2-1, with TRBD2 identical over 7 bases. Germline lookup yields CDR1 LNHDA and CDR2 SQIVND (reference sequence). The CDR3 runs to 15 residues. V shed 5 bases and J 7 bases; nucleotides not matched to a gene: 11. In DNA, the CDR3 is TGTGCCAGTAGTGCCCTGGGCGGGAGCTCAAATGAGCAGTTCTTC. Residues: CASSALGGSSNEQFF. Combining the CDR3 with reference TRBV19 and TRBJ2-1 gives the whole variable domain DGGITQSPKYLFRKEGQNVTLSCEQNLNHDAMYWYRQDPGQGLRLIYYSQIVNDFQKGDIAEGYSVSREKKESFPLTVTSAQKNPTAFYLCASSALGGSSNEQFFGPGTRLTVL.

This rearrangement joins TRBV6-9 to TRBJ2-7; TRBD2 matches at 7 bases. CDR3 size: 12 residues. J gave up 2 bases and V 5 bases, and 0 bases lay outside the gene matches. Germline V CDR1 and CDR2: MNHGY, SVAAGI. CDR3 loop: CASSSGTYEQYF. CDR3 sequence (DNA): TGTGCCAGCAGTAGCGGGACCTACGAGCAGTACTTC.

This chain uses TRBV5-1 with TRBJ2-5, with D possibly being TRBD2 (5 bases). Matching the DNA end better, TRBJ2-7 makes the J call doubtful. The CDR3 has 15 residues. CDR1 and CDR2 (germline): SGHRS, YFSETQ. This CDR3 is CASSLEAGSSYEQYF. The CDR3 DNA is TGCGCCAGCAGCTTGGAGGCGGGTAGCTCCTACGAGCAGTACTTC.

The chain couples TRBV11-2 to TRBJ2-1; no definite D call. CDR1 is SGHAT, CDR2 FQNNGV, per germline. This CDR3 region has 12 residues. With 0 bases removed from V and 6 bases from J, the gap between germline ends came to 3 bases. The CDR3 DNA reads as TGTGCCAGCAGCTTAGACCCCAATGAGCAGTTCTTC. Its translation is CASSLDPNEQFF.

This chain connects TRBV9 to TRBJ2-3, with 14 bases fitting TRBD2. The CDR3 extends over 15 amino acids. The germline V gene has CDR1 SGDLS and CDR2 YYNGEE. J lost 5 bases, V lost 3 bases, and 2 bases had no gene match. The CDR3 loop is CASSAGTSGRDTQYF. The CDR3 nucleotides are TGTGCCAGCAGCGCCGGGACTAGCGGGAGAGATACGCAGTATTTT.

The rearrangement links TRBV14 to TRBJ2-2, with D hard to call. This CDR3 spans 13 amino acids. Germline-derived CDR1 and CDR2 are SGHDN and FVKESK. Trimming removed 3 bases from V and 4 bases from J, with 6 bases in between. CDR3 protein: CASSQELTGELFF. The CDR3 bases are TGTGCCAGCAGCCAGGAACTCACCGGGGAGCTGTTTTTT.

The chain is built from TRBV28 and TRBJ1-2; perhaps TRBD1 as D (6 bases). The CDR3 contains 14 residues. The germline CDR1 and CDR2 sequences are MDHEN and SYDVKM. The ends were cut back, 8 bases at V and 4 bases at J, with 17 bases in the middle. The chain's CDR3 is CASGGQEEFYGYTF. The DNA of the CDR3 is TGTGCCAGCGGGGGGCAGGAGGAATTCTATGGCTACACCTTC.

The chain links TRBV4-2 to TRBJ2-7; D is uncertain. V was pared by 0 bases and J by 5 bases, with 14 bases between. Germline CDR1 is LGHNA and CDR2 is YNFKEQ. The CDR3 consists of 15 residues. CDR3 nucleotide sequence: TGTGCCAGCAGCCAAGAGGGAAGGGAAAGCGACGAGCAGTACTTC. Translated: CASSQEGRESDEQYF.

The V call is TRBV11-2, the J call TRBJ2-1; D is undetermined. The V end lost 0 bases, the J end lost 4 bases, and 10 bases lay between the germline ends. The CDR3 extends over 15 amino acids. The germline CDR1 and CDR2 sequences are SGHAT and FQNNGV. The CDR3 nucleotides read TGTGCCAGCAGCTTAGATCTAGAGAATTACAATGAGCAGTTCTTC. Protein product: CASSLDLENYNEQFF.

The rearrangement joins TRBV6-6 to TRBJ1-1; D not resolved. The CDR3 has 14 residues. Trimming left V 0 bases short and J 0 bases short, with 5 bases between. Germline loops: CDR1 MNHNY, CDR2 SVGAGI (reference sequence). The CDR3 DNA reads as TGTGCCAGCAGTTACTCTGCGGTGAACACTGAAGCTTTCTTT. This translates into CASSYSAVNTEAFF.

This chain uses TRBV2 with TRBJ2-1; 14 bases map to TRBD2. V gave up 5 bases and J gave up 9 bases; unmatched junction bases: 6. This CDR3 has 15 residues. CDR1 and CDR2 (germline): SNHLY, FYNNEI. The CDR3 DNA reads TGTGCCAGCAGTAGCCGACTAGCGGGAGGGGTTGAGCAGTTCTTC. As protein: CASSSRLAGGVEQFF.

The chain has TRBV11-2 and TRBJ2-7; TRBD1 aligns across 11 bases. V lost 5 bases and J lost 2; bases outside the gene matches: 2. The CDR3 has 14 amino acids. Germline V lookup: CDR1 SGHAT, CDR2 FQNNGV. This CDR3 is CASSPGQGAYEQYF. In DNA form, the CDR3 reads TGTGCCAGCAGCCCGGGACAGGGGGCCTACGAGCAGTACTTC. Variable domain in full (rest from reference TRBV11-2 and TRBJ2-7): EAGVAQSPRYKIIEKRQSVAFWCNPISGHATLYWYQQILGQGPKLLIQFQNNGVVDDSQLPKDRFSAERLKGVDSTLKIQPAKLEDSAVYLCASSPGQGAYEQYFGPGTRLTVT.

The chain couples TRBV29-1 to TRBJ2-3; 8 bases are a match to TRBD1. This CDR3 has 14 residues. CDR1 is SQVTM, CDR2 ANQGSEA, per germline. J lost 3 bases, V lost 6 bases, and 8 bases had no gene match. DNA of the CDR3: TGCAGCGTGTCCGACAGGGGTGGAACAGATACGCAGTATTTT. Its translation is CSVSDRGGTDTQYF.

This rearrangement joins TRBV6-5 to TRBJ2-7, with D tentatively TRBD1 or TRBD2 (5 bases each). The CDR3 runs to 12 residues. Per germline, CDR1 MNHEY and CDR2 SVGAGI. The V end lost 1 base, the J end lost 6 bases, and 7 bases lay between the germline ends. The CDR3 region has the DNA TGTGCCAGCAGTTACTACGGGGCCGAGCAGTACTTC. Residues: CASSYYGAEQYF.

The CDR3 protein is CASSQTTYEQYF. In DNA form, the CDR3 reads TGTGCCAGCAGCCAAACCACCTACGAGCAGTACTTC. This sequence joins TRBV14 and TRBJ2-7; D not resolved. V was pared by 2 bases and J by 2 bases, with 4 bases between. CDR3 length: 12 amino acids. Germline CDR1 reads SGHDN; CDR2 reads FVKESK.

The chain recombines TRBV19 with TRBJ2-1; TRBD2 aligns across 8 bases. V gave up 2 bases and J gave up 6 bases; unmatched junction bases: 12. Germline V gene sequence: CDR1 LNHDA, CDR2 SQIVND (reference sequence). The CDR3 is 17 amino acids. The CDR3 DNA reads TGTGCCAGTAGTATACTCCCTAGCGGGTCGGGGACCAATGAGCAGTTCTTC. Protein sequence: CASSILPSGSGTNEQFF.

The V call is TRBV5-1, the J call TRBJ1-2, with TRBD1 matching over 9 bases. The CDR3 has 16 amino acids. Germline-derived CDR1 and CDR2 are SGHRS and YFSETQ. The ends lost 4 bases at V and 2 bases at J; junction bases unmatched: 9. The DNA for the CDR3 is TGCGCCAGCAGCCCCCGGGACAGGGACGGAAACTATGGCTACACCTTC. It yields the protein CASSPRDRDGNYGYTF.

This sequence joins TRBV19 and TRBJ2-5, with TRBD2 identical over 7 bases. Trimming took 5 bases from V and 5 from J; bases not matched to a gene: 2. Germline values: CDR1 LNHDA, CDR2 SQIVND (reference sequence). This CDR3 contains 12 residues. The CDR3 DNA reads as TGTGCCAGTAGTGGGGGGGTTGAGACCCAGTACTTC. As protein: CASSGGVETQYF.

This chain joins TRBV28 and TRBJ2-1; 13 nucleotides match TRBD2. Germline loops: CDR1 MDHEN, CDR2 SYDVKM. CDR3 length: 19 amino acids. V gave up 4 bases and J gave up 2 bases; unmatched junction bases: 11. The CDR3 DNA is TGTGCCAGCAGTTCAAACGGACTAGCGGGAGCCCCGACCTACAATGAGCAGTTCTTC. Residues: CASSSNGLAGAPTYNEQFF.

The V gene is TRBV27, the J gene TRBJ2-1; 10 bases map to TRBD2. Germline CDR1 reads MNHEY; CDR2 reads SMNVEV (reference sequence). The trim removed 4 bases at V and 3 bases at J, leaving 6 bases unmatched. The CDR3 is made up of 16 amino acids. Here the CDR3 reads CASSSLAGVSYNEQFF. The DNA for the CDR3 is TGTGCCAGCAGTTCCCTAGCGGGAGTGAGCTACAATGAGCAGTTCTTC.